The 21 T cell receptor beta chains presented below share a single source sample, sequenced in a study of monozygotic twins with inflammatory bowel disease (dated by TCRdb to about 2019). Receptors were amplified or captured by 5' RACE. Sequencing instrument: Illumina HiSeq 2500. TCRdb reanalyzed the reads, keeping one entry per CDR3 protein sequence and omitting DNA. The table for this sample shows approximately 330,000 distinct CDR3 sequences. The ten biggest clones cover 2% to 2.5% of the sample. The specimen was blood. Source of these receptors: a human donor with ulcerative colitis or Crohn's disease, or a healthy co-twin of an affected twin (not recorded which).

CDR3 sequence reads: CASTRTGSTDTQYF. The genes are TRBV5-1 and TRBJ2-3; TCRdb calls TRBD1, which cannot be checked without DNA. The germline V gene encodes CDR1 SGHRS and CDR2 YFSETQ. The CDR3 covers 14 residues.

This sequence joins TRBV18 and TRBJ2-7; absent DNA, TCRdb's TRBD2 call cannot be checked. CDR1 and CDR2 from the germline V gene are KGHSH and LQKENI. The CDR3 covers 15 residues. CDR3 in amino acids: CASSPQIAGGPEQYF.

The J gene is TRBJ1-1, the V gene TRBV18. CDR3 length: 12 amino acids. Germline V CDR1 and CDR2: KGHSH, LQKENI. CDR3 loop: CASSPQSGDAFF.

The chain joins TRBV12-3 or TRBV12-4 to TRBJ1-2; TCRdb picks TRBD1, but there is no DNA to check that call. The CDR3 contains 15 residues. CDR3 amino acids: CASSFPGRTSYGYTF.

This chain links TRBV11-2 with TRBJ2-1; TCRdb lists TRBD2, though no DNA is available to test this call. The CDR3 has 18 amino acids. Germline lookup yields CDR1 SGHAT and CDR2 FQNNGV. CDR3 residues: CASSLNRLAGATYNEQFF.

V usage is TRBV24-1 and J usage is TRBJ1-5; without DNA, the TCRdb call of TRBD1 cannot be checked. Germline V gives CDR1 KGHDR, CDR2 SFDVKD. This CDR3 region has 16 residues. CDR3 region: CATSDHRQLGIQPQHF.

This chain connects TRBV20-1 to TRBJ2-7; the D gene TCRdb calls, TRBD2, cannot be checked with no DNA. Germline CDR1 is DFQATT and CDR2 is SNEGSKA (reference sequence). The CDR3 totals 16 residues. The CDR3 here is CSARSSGGRVPYEQYF.

The V gene is TRBV4-3, the J gene TRBJ2-3; the TCRdb call, TRBD2, lacks DNA for checking. The CDR3 extends over 14 amino acids. The germline V gene has CDR1 LGHNA and CDR2 YSLEER. The CDR3 sequence is CASSQGLPRDTQYF.

V gene TRBV30 combines with J gene TRBJ2-3; TCRdb reports TRBD2, a call that lacks DNA to check it against. The germline CDR1 and CDR2 sequences are GTSNPN and SVGIG (reference sequence). The CDR3 consists of 16 residues. The CDR3: CAWSLEAGGPGDTQYF.

The V gene is TRBV12-3 or TRBV12-4, the J gene TRBJ2-2; the TCRdb D gene call, TRBD1, has no DNA to confirm it. The length of the CDR3 is 16 residues. The CDR3 sequence: CASSLQGEARTGELFF.

V gene TRBV12-3 or TRBV12-4 combines with J gene TRBJ2-5. The CDR3 spans 13 residues. The CDR3 region is CASSLQQQETQYF.

The chain uses TRBV7-8 and TRBJ1-3. Germline CDR1 is SGHVS and CDR2 is FQNEAQ. The CDR3 covers 17 residues. Here the CDR3 reads CASSLAQPRFSGNTIYF.

This chain joins TRBV7-3 and TRBJ2-2; TCRdb names TRBD1, which stays unverified in the absence of DNA. The germline gives CDR1 SGHTA, CDR2 FQGTGA. The CDR3 sequence is 14 residues long. The CDR3: CASSPRVVPGELFF.

The chain employs TRBV6-5 and TRBJ2-3. Germline V gene lookup returns CDR1 MNHEY and CDR2 SVGAGI. The length of the CDR3 is 11 residues. The CDR3 sequence is CASSYVDTQYF.

The chain couples TRBV6-6 to TRBJ2-3; TCRdb's D call, TRBD2, is unchecked because there is no DNA. The CDR3 has 12 amino acids. The germline CDR1 and CDR2 sequences are MNHNY and SVGAGI (reference sequence). The CDR3 loop reads CASRRGEDTQYF.

The V call is TRBV20-1, the J call TRBJ2-1; TCRdb reports TRBD1, a call that lacks DNA to check it against. This CDR3 has 12 residues. Germline V gene lookup returns CDR1 DFQATT and CDR2 SNEGSKA (reference sequence). Here the CDR3 reads CSAQGGYNEQFF.

The CDR3: CASTLTSAGREQYF. The V gene is TRBV27, the J gene TRBJ2-7; the D gene TCRdb calls, TRBD1, cannot be checked with no DNA. CDR3 length: 14 amino acids. CDR1 is MNHEY, CDR2 SMNVEV, per germline (reference sequence).

The V gene is TRBV27, the J gene TRBJ2-7. This CDR3 region has 14 residues. The germline CDR1 and CDR2 sequences are MNHEY and SMNVEV (reference sequence). The CDR3: CASRFSGFSYEQYF.

The J gene is TRBJ2-5, the V gene TRBV20-1; TCRdb calls TRBD2, which cannot be checked without DNA. This CDR3 contains 14 residues. The germline gives CDR1 DFQATT, CDR2 SNEGSKA (reference sequence). The CDR3 is CSARDRTSKETQYF.

V and J are TRBV28 and TRBJ2-1; there is no DNA to check the TCRdb D call of TRBD1. The CDR3 runs to 18 residues. The germline V gene encodes CDR1 MDHEN and CDR2 SYDVKM. CDR3: CASTLWARGPSSYNEQFF.

The J gene is TRBJ2-1, the V gene TRBV5-6; checking the TCRdb D call of TRBD1 is not possible without DNA. CDR1 SGHDT and CDR2 YYEEEE come from the germline V gene. The length of the CDR3 is 14 residues. CDR3 sequence: CASSFGGGAGEQFF.